The sequence of this TCR beta chain was determined in a study of CD8+CD57+ T cells in acquired aplastic anemia. All patients picked for sequencing had shown, by flow cytometry, an expansion of CD8+CD57+ cells. CDR1 DFQATT and CDR2 SNEGSKA come from the germline V gene (reference sequence). This CDR3 comprises 11 residues. V shed 2 bases and J 6 bases; nucleotides not matched to a gene: 1. Findings and limits, study-wide: Patients and controls shared roughly 28 CD8+ CDR3 sequences, which appeared highly expressed in patients and within their immunodominant clones. For CD8+ Simpson's diversity, patients and controls showed no significant difference.

Comment on this clonotype: As yet, its antigen is unknown.

According to the study, genomic DNA was the template for TCR beta VDJ and CDR3 profiling. Each CDR3 protein gets one entry after TCRdb re-called the reads with MiXCR. The table lists roughly 160,000 distinct CDR3 sequences, 60% to 80% of them singletons, with 35% to 60% in the top ten. This chain uses TRBV20-1 with TRBJ2-7; TRBD2 aligns across 7 bases. Specimen: sorted CD4+, CD8+, or CD8+CD57+ T cells (not recorded which) from PBMCs. This TCR came from a human donor with aplastic anemia. CDR3 coding DNA: TGCAGTGCTAGACTAGCGGCCGAGCAGTACTTC. The encoded protein is CSARLAAEQYF.